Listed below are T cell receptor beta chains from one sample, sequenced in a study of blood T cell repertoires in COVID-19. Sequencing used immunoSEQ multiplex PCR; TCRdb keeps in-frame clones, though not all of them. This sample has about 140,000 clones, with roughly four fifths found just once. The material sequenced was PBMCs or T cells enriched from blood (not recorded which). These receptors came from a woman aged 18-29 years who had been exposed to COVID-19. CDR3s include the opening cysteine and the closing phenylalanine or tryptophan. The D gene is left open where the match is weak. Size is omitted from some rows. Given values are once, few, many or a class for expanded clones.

CDR3nt: TGCAGCGTAGCCAATACAGGGCGGGCTGAAGCTTTCTTT; CDR3aa: CSVANTGRAEAFF; abundance: .; j_gene: TRBJ1-1; v_gene: TRBV29-1; d_gene: .
CDR3nt: TGTGCCACCAGTGGACAGGGGGCGACCGGGGAGCTGTTTTTT; CDR3aa: CATSGQGATGELFF; abundance: .; j_gene: TRBJ2-2; v_gene: TRBV24-1; d_gene: TRBD1
CDR3nt: TGTGCCAGCAGCGTAGAACTAGCGGGGCCCTCCTACGAGCAGTACTTC; CDR3aa: CASSVELAGPSYEQYF; abundance: few; j_gene: TRBJ2-7; v_gene: TRBV9; d_gene: TRBD2
CDR3nt: TGTGCCAGCAGTTCCCACGGACAGGGGTCCCTTGAAGCTTTCTTT; CDR3aa: CASSSHGQGSLEAFF; abundance: .; j_gene: TRBJ1-1; v_gene: TRBV28; d_gene: TRBD1
CDR3nt: TGTGCTAGTGGACTAGGGACAGGGGGTTTTTATGAGCAGTTCTTC; CDR3aa: CASGLGTGGFYEQFF; abundance: .; j_gene: TRBJ2-1; v_gene: TRBV12-5; d_gene: TRBD1
CDR3nt: TGTGCCAGCAGCTTAGCTTTTGGACTAATGCCTACCTACAATGAGCAGTTCTTC; CDR3aa: CASSLAFGLMPTYNEQFF; abundance: .; j_gene: TRBJ2-1; v_gene: TRBV7-9; d_gene: .
CDR3nt: TGTGCCAGCAGCTTAACTCCAGCGGGAGTCAATGAGCAGTTCTTC; CDR3aa: CASSLTPAGVNEQFF; abundance: .; j_gene: TRBJ2-1; v_gene: TRBV7-2; d_gene: TRBD2
CDR3nt: TGTGCCAGCAGCCTTCAAGGACACCGCTCCTACGAGCAGTACTTC; CDR3aa: CASSLQGHRSYEQYF; abundance: .; j_gene: TRBJ2-7; v_gene: TRBV13; d_gene: .
CDR3nt: TGTGCCAGCAGCCCCCGACTAGCGGGAGTTTACAATGAGCAGTTCTTC; CDR3aa: CASSPRLAGVYNEQFF; abundance: .; j_gene: TRBJ2-1; v_gene: TRBV11-2; d_gene: TRBD2
CDR3nt: TGTGCCAGCAGCCTGGGGACTAGCGGGAGGAGTTACAACAATGAGCAGTTCTTC; CDR3aa: CASSLGTSGRSYNNEQFF; abundance: few; j_gene: TRBJ2-1; v_gene: TRBV7-9; d_gene: TRBD2
CDR3nt: TGTGCCAGCAGTATCCAACTCACAGGGAACACTGAAGCTTTCTTT; CDR3aa: CASSIQLTGNTEAFF; abundance: .; j_gene: TRBJ1-1; v_gene: TRBV27; d_gene: .
CDR3nt: TGTGCCAGCAGCCCGGACAGTTCTGGAAACACCATATATTTT; CDR3aa: CASSPDSSGNTIYF; abundance: .; j_gene: TRBJ1-3; v_gene: TRBV7-3; d_gene: .
CDR3nt: TGTGCCAGCAGCGTAGGGCACAGGGGAGACCAAGAGACCCAGTACTTC; CDR3aa: CASSVGHRGDQETQYF; abundance: .; j_gene: TRBJ2-5; v_gene: TRBV9; d_gene: TRBD1
CDR3nt: TGTGCCAGCTCCCGGGACTTTAAGCCAGATACGCAGTATTTT; CDR3aa: CASSRDFKPDTQYF; abundance: once; j_gene: TRBJ2-3; v_gene: TRBV27; d_gene: .
CDR3nt: TGTGCCAGCAGCCAAGTGGAACTAGCGGGAGACGTCAATGAGCAGTTCTTC; CDR3aa: CASSQVELAGDVNEQFF; abundance: .; j_gene: TRBJ2-1; v_gene: TRBV4-2; d_gene: TRBD2
CDR3nt: TGTGCCACCAGCAACGCCGGGAGAGTCACAGATACGCAGTATTTT; CDR3aa: CATSNAGRVTDTQYF; abundance: .; j_gene: TRBJ2-3; v_gene: TRBV15; d_gene: .
CDR3nt: TGCGCCAGCAGCCAAGAAGGAATCAGCGTCACTAGCACAGATACGCAGTATTTT; CDR3aa: CASSQEGISVTSTDTQYF; abundance: .; j_gene: TRBJ2-3; v_gene: TRBV4-3; d_gene: .
CDR3nt: TGTGCCAGCAGTTTACAGAATAATGAAAAACTGTTTTTT; CDR3aa: CASSLQNNEKLFF; abundance: .; j_gene: TRBJ1-4; v_gene: TRBV12-3/TRBV12-4; d_gene: .
CDR3nt: TGTGCCAGCAGCCCGACATTGACTAATGAAAAACTGTTTTTT; CDR3aa: CASSPTLTNEKLFF; abundance: .; j_gene: TRBJ1-4; v_gene: TRBV11-2; d_gene: .